This is a list of T cell receptor beta chains from one sample in a study of blood T cell repertoires in COVID-19. Method: immunoSEQ multiplex PCR; TCRdb's copy keeps in-frame clones and lacks some. The sample has around 300,000 clones, roughly 85% seen once. Sequencing was done on a sample of peripheral blood. The receptors derive from a human donor in a cohort sampled during active COVID-19. CDR3s include the opening cysteine and the closing phenylalanine or tryptophan. Fields, in order: V gene, J gene, D gene, clone size, CDR3 protein, CDR3 DNA. A D gene is named only where the DNA matches it firmly. Clone sizes are given selectively: once, few, many, or a class where the clone is expanded.

v_gene: TRBV5-1; j_gene: TRBJ1-6; d_gene: .; abundance: few; CDR3aa: CASSSQSGDNSPLHF; CDR3nt: TGCGCCAGCAGCTCCCAGTCCGGAGATAATTCACCCCTCCACTTT
v_gene: TRBV7-9; j_gene: TRBJ2-7; d_gene: .; abundance: .; CDR3aa: CASSSDSPLSEQYF; CDR3nt: TGTGCCAGCAGCAGCGACAGCCCCTTGAGTGAGCAGTACTTC
v_gene: TRBV5-5; j_gene: TRBJ1-1; d_gene: TRBD1; abundance: .; CDR3aa: CASSLGTGNTEAFF; CDR3nt: TGTGCCAGCAGCTTGGGGACAGGGAACACTGAAGCTTTCTTT
v_gene: TRBV7-3; j_gene: TRBJ1-2; d_gene: TRBD1; abundance: .; CDR3aa: CASSLTGTDPNYGYTF; CDR3nt: TGTGCCAGCAGCTTAACCGGGACAGACCCAAACTATGGCTACACCTTC
v_gene: TRBV11-3; j_gene: TRBJ2-3; d_gene: .; abundance: many; CDR3aa: CASSEGGGPSSDTQYF; CDR3nt: TGTGCCAGCAGCGAAGGGGGGGGCCCGAGCTCAGATACGCAGTATTTT
v_gene: TRBV9; j_gene: TRBJ2-2; d_gene: TRBD2; abundance: .; CDR3aa: CASSVGETGTRNTGELFF; CDR3nt: TGTGCCAGCAGCGTAGGGGAGACCGGGACTAGGAACACCGGGGAGCTGTTTTTT
v_gene: TRBV5-6; j_gene: TRBJ2-2; d_gene: TRBD2; abundance: once; CDR3aa: CASSLKRGTTNTGELFF; CDR3nt: TGTGCCAGCAGCTTGAAGCGGGGGACAACGAACACCGGGGAGCTGTTTTTT
v_gene: TRBV20-1; j_gene: TRBJ1-3; d_gene: .; abundance: .; CDR3aa: CSALSGNTIYF; CDR3nt: TGCAGTGCTTTATCTGGAAACACCATATATTTT
v_gene: TRBV11-3; j_gene: TRBJ2-3; d_gene: TRBD2; abundance: .; CDR3aa: CASSLGLAATDTQYF; CDR3nt: TGTGCCAGCAGCTTAGGACTAGCGGCCACAGATACGCAGTATTTT
v_gene: TRBV4-1; j_gene: TRBJ1-1; d_gene: .; abundance: once; CDR3aa: CASSQSPDRSYTEAFF; CDR3nt: TGCGCCAGCAGCCAAAGCCCCGACAGAAGTTACACTGAAGCTTTCTTT
v_gene: TRBV7-9; j_gene: TRBJ1-2; d_gene: TRBD1; abundance: .; CDR3aa: CASSSWDRGPANYGYTF; CDR3nt: TGTGCCAGCAGCTCGTGGGACAGGGGACCAGCTAACTATGGCTACACCTTC
v_gene: TRBV6-5; j_gene: TRBJ1-3; d_gene: TRBD1; abundance: .; CDR3aa: CATRQGFSSGNTIYF; CDR3nt: TGTGCCACCCGACAGGGCTTCAGCTCTGGAAACACCATATATTTT
v_gene: TRBV19; j_gene: TRBJ1-2; d_gene: TRBD1; abundance: .; CDR3aa: CASSIGTGGYNYGYTF; CDR3nt: TGTGCCAGTAGTATTGGGACAGGGGGCTATAACTATGGCTACACCTTC
v_gene: TRBV29-1; j_gene: TRBJ2-5; d_gene: .; abundance: .; CDR3aa: CSVEPGETQYF; CDR3nt: TGCAGCGTTGAACCAGGGGAGACCCAGTACTTC
v_gene: TRBV19; j_gene: TRBJ1-2; d_gene: .; abundance: .; CDR3aa: CATARTDSYGYTF; CDR3nt: TGTGCCACCGCACGGACGGACTCCTATGGCTACACCTTC
v_gene: TRBV9; j_gene: TRBJ2-7; d_gene: TRBD1; abundance: once; CDR3aa: CASSVAGTGDVEQYF; CDR3nt: TGTGCCAGCAGCGTAGCCGGGACAGGGGATGTAGAGCAGTACTTC
v_gene: TRBV19; j_gene: TRBJ1-6; d_gene: .; abundance: .; CDR3aa: CASMRGGDSPLHF; CDR3nt: TGTGCCAGTATGAGGGGGGGTGACTCACCCCTCCACTTT
v_gene: TRBV28; j_gene: TRBJ1-1; d_gene: .; abundance: .; CDR3aa: CASSQATEAFF; CDR3nt: TGTGCCAGCAGCCAGGCCACTGAAGCTTTCTTT
v_gene: TRBV29-1; j_gene: TRBJ1-2; d_gene: TRBD1; abundance: .; CDR3aa: CSVEGTGHGYTF; CDR3nt: TGCAGCGTTGAGGGGACAGGCCATGGCTACACCTTC
v_gene: TRBV5-1; j_gene: TRBJ2-3; d_gene: TRBD1; abundance: .; CDR3aa: CASSARTGGSADTQYF; CDR3nt: TGCGCCAGCAGCGCAAGAACAGGGGGGTCGGCAGATACGCAGTATTTT
v_gene: TRBV24-1; j_gene: TRBJ1-1; d_gene: .; abundance: .; CDR3aa: CATSVGPGRTEAFF; CDR3nt: TGTGCCACCAGTGTGGGTCCAGGGCGGACTGAAGCTTTCTTT
v_gene: TRBV11-3; j_gene: TRBJ1-1; d_gene: TRBD1; abundance: few; CDR3aa: CASSLGQGARGEAFF; CDR3nt: TGTGCCAGCAGCTTGGGACAGGGGGCGCGTGGTGAAGCTTTCTTT
v_gene: TRBV11-3; j_gene: TRBJ2-2; d_gene: .; abundance: .; CDR3aa: CASSKGGTTTGELFF; CDR3nt: TGTGCCAGCAGCAAAGGAGGCACTACCACCGGGGAGCTGTTTTTT